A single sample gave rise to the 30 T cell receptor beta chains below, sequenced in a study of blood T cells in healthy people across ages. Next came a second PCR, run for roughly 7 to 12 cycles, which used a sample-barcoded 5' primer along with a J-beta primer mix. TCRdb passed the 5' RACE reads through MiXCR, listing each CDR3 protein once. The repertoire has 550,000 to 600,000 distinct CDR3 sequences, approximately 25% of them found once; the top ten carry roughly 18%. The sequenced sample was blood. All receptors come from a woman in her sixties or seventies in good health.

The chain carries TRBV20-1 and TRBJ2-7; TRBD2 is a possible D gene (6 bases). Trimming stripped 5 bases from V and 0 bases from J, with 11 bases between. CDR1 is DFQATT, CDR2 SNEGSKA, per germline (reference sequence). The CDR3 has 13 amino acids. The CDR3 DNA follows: TGCAGTGCTTCCGGGGGAAGCTCCTACGAGCAGTACTTC. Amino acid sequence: CSASGGSSYEQYF.

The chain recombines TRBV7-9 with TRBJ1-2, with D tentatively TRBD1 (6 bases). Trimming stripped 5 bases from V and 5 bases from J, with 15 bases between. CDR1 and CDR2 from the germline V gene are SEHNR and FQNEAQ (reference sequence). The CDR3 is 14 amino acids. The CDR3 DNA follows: TGTGCCAGCAGCCCGGACAGAAATCAATATGGCTACACCTTC. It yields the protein CASSPDRNQYGYTF.

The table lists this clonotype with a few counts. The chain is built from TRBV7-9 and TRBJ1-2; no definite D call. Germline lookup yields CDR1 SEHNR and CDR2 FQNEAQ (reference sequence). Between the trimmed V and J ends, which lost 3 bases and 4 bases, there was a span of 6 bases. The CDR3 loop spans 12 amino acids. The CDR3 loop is CASSFLLYGYTF. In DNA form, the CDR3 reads TGTGCCAGCAGCTTCCTACTCTATGGCTACACCTTC.

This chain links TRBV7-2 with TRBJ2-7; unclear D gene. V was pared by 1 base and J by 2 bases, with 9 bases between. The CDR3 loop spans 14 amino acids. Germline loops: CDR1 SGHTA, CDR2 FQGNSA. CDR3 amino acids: CASSLGLFPYEQYF. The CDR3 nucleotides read TGTGCCAGCAGCTTAGGATTATTCCCCTACGAGCAGTACTTC. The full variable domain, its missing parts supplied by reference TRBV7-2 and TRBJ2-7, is GAGVSQSPSNKVTEKGKDVELRCDPISGHTALYWYRQSLGQGLEFLIYFQGNSAPDKSGLPSDRFSAERTGGSVSTLTIQRTQQEDSAVYLCASSLGLFPYEQYFGPGTRLTVT.

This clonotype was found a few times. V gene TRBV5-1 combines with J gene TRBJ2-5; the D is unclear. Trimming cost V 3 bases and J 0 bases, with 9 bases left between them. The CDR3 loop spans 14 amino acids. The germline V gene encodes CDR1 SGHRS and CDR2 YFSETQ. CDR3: CASSWSWNQETQYF. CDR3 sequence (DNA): TGCGCCAGCAGCTGGTCTTGGAACCAAGAGACCCAGTACTTC.

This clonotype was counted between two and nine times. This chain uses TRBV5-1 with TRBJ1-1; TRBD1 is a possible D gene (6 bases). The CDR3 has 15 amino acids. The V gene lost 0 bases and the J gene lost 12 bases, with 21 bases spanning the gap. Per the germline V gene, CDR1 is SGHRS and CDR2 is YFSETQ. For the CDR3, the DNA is TGCGCCAGCAGCTTGGATAGGGGACAAACGGGGAGTTCTTTCTTT. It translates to CASSLDRGQTGSSFF.

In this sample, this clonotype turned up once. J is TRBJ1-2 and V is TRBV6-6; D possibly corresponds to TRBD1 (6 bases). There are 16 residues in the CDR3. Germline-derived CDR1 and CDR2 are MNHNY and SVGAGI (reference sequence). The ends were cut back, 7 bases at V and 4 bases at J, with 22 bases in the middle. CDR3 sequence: CASTYDNRVGGYGYTF. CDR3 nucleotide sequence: TGTGCCAGCACCTACGACAACAGGGTCGGTGGCTATGGCTACACCTTC.

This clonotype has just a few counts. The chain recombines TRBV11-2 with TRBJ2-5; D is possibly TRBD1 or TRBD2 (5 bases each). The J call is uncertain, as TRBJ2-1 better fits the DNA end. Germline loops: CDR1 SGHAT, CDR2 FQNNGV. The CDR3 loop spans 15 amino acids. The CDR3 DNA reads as TGTGCCAGCAGCCCGACGACGGGTTGGGGGAATGAGCAGTTCTTC. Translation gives CASSPTTGWGNEQFF.

CDR3: CASSQASSGGSPLHF. The CDR3 DNA sequence: TGCGCCAGCAGCCAGGCTTCCAGCGGGGGTTCACCCCTCCACTTT. The chain carries TRBV4-3 and TRBJ1-6; D is possibly TRBD1 (5 bases). CDR1 and CDR2 from the germline V gene are LGHNA and YSLEER. Trimming stripped 3 bases from V and 9 bases from J, with 15 bases between. CDR3 length: 15 residues.

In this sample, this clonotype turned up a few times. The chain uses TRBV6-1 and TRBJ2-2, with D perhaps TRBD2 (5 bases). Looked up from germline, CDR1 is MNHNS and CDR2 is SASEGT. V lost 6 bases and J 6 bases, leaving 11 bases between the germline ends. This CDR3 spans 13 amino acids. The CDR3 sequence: CASRAEAAGELFF. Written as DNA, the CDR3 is TGTGCCAGCAGGGCCGAAGCGGCCGGGGAGCTGTTTTTT.

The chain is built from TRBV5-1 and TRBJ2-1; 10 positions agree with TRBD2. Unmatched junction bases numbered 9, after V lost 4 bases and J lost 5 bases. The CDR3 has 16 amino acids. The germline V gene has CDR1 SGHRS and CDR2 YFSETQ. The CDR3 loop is CASSQMLAGVDNEQFF. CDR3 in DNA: TGCGCCAGCAGCCAAATGCTAGCGGGGGTAGACAATGAGCAGTTCTTC.

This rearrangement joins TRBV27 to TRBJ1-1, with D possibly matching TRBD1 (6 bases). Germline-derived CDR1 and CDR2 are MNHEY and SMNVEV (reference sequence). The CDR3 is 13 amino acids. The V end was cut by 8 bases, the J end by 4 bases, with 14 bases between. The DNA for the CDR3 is TGTGCCAGCGTCAAAACAGGGAGCACTGAAGCTTTCTTT. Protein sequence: CASVKTGSTEAFF.

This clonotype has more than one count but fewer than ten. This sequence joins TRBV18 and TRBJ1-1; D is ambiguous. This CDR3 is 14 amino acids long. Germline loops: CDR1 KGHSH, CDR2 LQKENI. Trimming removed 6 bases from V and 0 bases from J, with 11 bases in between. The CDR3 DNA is TGTGCCAGCTCGACCGGGTCCATGAACACTGAAGCTTTCTTT. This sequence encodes CASSTGSMNTEAFF.

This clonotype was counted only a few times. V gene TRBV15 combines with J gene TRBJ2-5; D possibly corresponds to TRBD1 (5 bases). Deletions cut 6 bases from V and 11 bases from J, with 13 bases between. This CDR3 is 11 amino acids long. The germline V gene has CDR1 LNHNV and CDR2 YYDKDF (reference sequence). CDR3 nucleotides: TGTGCCACCAGGGACAATTTGGAGCAGTACTTC. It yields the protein CATRDNLEQYF.

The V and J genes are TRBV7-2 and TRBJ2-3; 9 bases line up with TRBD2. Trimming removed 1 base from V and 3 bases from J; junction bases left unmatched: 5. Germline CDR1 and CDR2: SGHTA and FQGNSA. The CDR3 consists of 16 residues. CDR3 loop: CASSLGQRGATDTQYF. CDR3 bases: TGTGCCAGCAGCTTAGGTCAGCGGGGGGCTACAGATACGCAGTATTTT.

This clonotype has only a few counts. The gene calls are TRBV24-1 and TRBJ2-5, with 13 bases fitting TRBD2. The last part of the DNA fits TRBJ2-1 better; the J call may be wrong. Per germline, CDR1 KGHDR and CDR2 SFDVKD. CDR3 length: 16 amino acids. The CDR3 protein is CATSDSRLAGGKEQFF. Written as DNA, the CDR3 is TGTGCCACCAGTGACTCTCGACTAGCGGGGGGAAAGGAGCAGTTCTTC.

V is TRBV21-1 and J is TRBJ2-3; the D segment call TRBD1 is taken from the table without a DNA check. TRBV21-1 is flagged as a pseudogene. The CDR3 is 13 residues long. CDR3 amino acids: CASIQQGPDTQYF. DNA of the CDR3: TGTGCCAGCATCCAACAGGGGCCGGATACGCAGTATTTT.

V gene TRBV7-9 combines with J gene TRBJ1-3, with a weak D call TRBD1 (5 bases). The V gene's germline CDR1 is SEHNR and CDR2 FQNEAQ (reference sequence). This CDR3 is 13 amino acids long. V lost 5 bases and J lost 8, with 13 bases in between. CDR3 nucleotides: TGTGCCAGCAGCGCTCAGGGCTGGGACACCATATATTTT. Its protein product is CASSAQGWDTIYF.

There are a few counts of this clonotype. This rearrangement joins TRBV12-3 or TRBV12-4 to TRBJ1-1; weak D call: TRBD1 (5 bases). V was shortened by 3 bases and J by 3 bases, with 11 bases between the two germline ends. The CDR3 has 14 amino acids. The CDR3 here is CASSFPGTYTEAFF. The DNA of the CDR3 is TGTGCCAGCAGTTTCCCCGGGACCTACACTGAAGCTTTCTTT.

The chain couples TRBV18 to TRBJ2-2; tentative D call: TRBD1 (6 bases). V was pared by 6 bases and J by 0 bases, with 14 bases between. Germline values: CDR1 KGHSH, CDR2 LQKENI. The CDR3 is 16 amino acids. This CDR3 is CASSLNRDTNTGELFF. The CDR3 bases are TGTGCCAGCTCCCTGAACCGGGACACGAACACCGGGGAGCTGTTTTTT. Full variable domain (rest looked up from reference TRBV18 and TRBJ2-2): NAGVMQNPRHLVRRRGQEARLRCSPMKGHSHVYWYRQLPEEGLKFMVYLQKENIIDESGMPKERFSAEFPKEGPSILRIQQVVRGDSAAYFCASSLNRDTNTGELFFGEGSRLTVL.

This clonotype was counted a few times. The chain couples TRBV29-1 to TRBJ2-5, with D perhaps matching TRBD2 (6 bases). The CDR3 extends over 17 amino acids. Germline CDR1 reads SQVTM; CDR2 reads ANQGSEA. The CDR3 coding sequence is TGCACCACCAGAGAAGGGAGTAATCCCGGCGGGGTAGAGACCCAGTACTTC. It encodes CTTREGSNPGGVETQYF. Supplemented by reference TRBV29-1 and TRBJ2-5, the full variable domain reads SAVISQKPSRDICQRGTSLTIQCQVDSQVTMMFWYRQQPGQSLTLIATANQGSEATYESGFVIDKFPISRPNLTFSTLTVSNMSPEDSSIYLCTTREGSNPGGVETQYFGPGTRLLVL.

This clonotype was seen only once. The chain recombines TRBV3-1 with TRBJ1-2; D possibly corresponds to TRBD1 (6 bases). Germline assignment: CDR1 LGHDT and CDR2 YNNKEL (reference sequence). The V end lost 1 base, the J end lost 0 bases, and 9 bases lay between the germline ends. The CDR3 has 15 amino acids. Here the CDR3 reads CASSQGGGANYGYTF. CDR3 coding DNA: TGTGCCAGCAGCCAAGGGGGGGGCGCTAACTATGGCTACACCTTC. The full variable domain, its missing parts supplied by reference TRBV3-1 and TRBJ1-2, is DTAVSQTPKYLVTQMGNDKSIKCEQNLGHDTMYWYKQDSKKFLKIMFSYNNKELIINETVPNRFSPKSPDKAHLNLHINSLELGDSAVYFCASSQGGGANYGYTFGSGTRLTVV.

Here the CDR3 DNA reads TGCGCCAGCAGCTTGGCCCAGGGGGCGGGACAGGACGGTGAGCAGTTCTTC. It specifies CASSLAQGAGQDGEQFF. The gene calls are TRBV5-1 and TRBJ2-5; 8 positions match TRBD1. Matching the DNA end better, TRBJ2-1 makes the J call doubtful. The CDR3 sequence is 17 residues long. Germline values: CDR1 SGHRS, CDR2 YFSETQ.

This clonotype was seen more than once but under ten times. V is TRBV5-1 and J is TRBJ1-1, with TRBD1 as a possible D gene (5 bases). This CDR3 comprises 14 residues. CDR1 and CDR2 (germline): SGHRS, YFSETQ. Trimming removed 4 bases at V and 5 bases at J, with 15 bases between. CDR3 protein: CASSGGRGETEAFF. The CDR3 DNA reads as TGCGCCAGCAGCGGCGGACGAGGGGAGACTGAAGCTTTCTTT.

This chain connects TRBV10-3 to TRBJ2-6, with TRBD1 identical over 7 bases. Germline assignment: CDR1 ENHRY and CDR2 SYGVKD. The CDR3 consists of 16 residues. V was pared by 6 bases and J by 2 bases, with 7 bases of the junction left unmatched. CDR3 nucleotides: TGTGCCATCAGCGACAGGGCCCTAACTGGGGCCAACGTCCTGACTTTC. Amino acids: CAISDRALTGANVLTF.

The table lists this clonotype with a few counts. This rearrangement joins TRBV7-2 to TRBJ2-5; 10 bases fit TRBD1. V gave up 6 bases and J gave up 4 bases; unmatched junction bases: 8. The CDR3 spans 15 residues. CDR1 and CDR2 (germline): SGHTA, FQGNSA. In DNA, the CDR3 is TGTGCCAGCAGTCGACAGGGGGCTACAGCAGAGACCCAGTACTTC. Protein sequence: CASSRQGATAETQYF. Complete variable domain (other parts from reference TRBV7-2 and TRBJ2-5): GAGVSQSPSNKVTEKGKDVELRCDPISGHTALYWYRQSLGQGLEFLIYFQGNSAPDKSGLPSDRFSAERTGGSVSTLTIQRTQQEDSAVYLCASSRQGATAETQYFGPGTRLLVL.

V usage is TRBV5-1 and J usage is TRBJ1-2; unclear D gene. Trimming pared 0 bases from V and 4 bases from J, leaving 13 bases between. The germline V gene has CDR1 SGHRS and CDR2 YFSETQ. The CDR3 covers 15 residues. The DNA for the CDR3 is TGCGCCAGCAGCTTGGACGCCTCTTGGGGCTATGGCTACACCTTC. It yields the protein CASSLDASWGYGYTF. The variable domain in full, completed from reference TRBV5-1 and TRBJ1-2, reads KAGVTQTPRYLIKTRGQQVTLSCSPISGHRSVSWYQQTPGQGLQFLFEYFSETQRNKGNFPGRFSGRQFSNSRSEMNVSTLELGDSALYLCASSLDASWGYGYTFGSGTRLTVV.

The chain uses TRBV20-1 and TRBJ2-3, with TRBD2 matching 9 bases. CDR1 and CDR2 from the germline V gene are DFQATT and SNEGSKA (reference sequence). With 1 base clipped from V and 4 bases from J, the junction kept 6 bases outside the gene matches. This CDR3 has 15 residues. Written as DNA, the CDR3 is TGCAGTGCTAGAGCCTTTAGCGGGGGTTCAGATACGCAGTATTTT. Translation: CSARAFSGGSDTQYF.

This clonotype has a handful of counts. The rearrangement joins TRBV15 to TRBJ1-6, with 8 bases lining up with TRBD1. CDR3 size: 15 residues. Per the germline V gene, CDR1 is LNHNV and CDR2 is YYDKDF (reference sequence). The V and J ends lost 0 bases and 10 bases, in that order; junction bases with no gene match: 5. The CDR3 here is CATSRDQGARSPLHF. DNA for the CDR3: TGTGCCACCAGCAGAGATCAGGGGGCGCGATCACCCCTCCACTTT.

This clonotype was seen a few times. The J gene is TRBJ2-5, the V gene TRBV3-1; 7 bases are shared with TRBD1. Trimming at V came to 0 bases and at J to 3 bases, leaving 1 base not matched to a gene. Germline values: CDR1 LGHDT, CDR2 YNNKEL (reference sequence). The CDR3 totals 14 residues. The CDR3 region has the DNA TGTGCCAGCAGCCAAGAGGGGACAGAAGAGACCCAGTACTTC. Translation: CASSQEGTEETQYF.